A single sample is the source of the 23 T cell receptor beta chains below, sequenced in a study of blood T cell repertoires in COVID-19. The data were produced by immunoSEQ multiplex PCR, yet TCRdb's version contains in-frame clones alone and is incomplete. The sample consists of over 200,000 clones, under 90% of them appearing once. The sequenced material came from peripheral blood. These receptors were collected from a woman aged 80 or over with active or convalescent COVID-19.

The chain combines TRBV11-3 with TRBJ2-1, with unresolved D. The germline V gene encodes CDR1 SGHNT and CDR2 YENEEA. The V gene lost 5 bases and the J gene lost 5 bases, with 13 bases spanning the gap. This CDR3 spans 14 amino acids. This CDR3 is CASSLPPLHNEQFF. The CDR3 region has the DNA TGTGCCAGCAGCCTACCTCCTCTCCACAATGAGCAGTTCTTC.

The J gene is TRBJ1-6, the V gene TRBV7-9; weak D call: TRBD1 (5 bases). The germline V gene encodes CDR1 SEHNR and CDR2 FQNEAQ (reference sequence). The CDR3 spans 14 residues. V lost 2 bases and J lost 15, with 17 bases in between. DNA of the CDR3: TGTGCCAGCAGCTTACAGGGCCCCGAAGATCACCTCCACTTT. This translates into CASSLQGPEDHLHF.

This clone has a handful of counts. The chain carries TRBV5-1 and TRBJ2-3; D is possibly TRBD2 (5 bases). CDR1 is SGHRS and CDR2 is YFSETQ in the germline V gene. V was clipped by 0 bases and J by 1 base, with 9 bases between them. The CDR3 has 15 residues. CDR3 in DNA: TGCGCCAGCAGCTTGGTTATTAGCGGCACAGATACGCAGTATTTT. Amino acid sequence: CASSLVISGTDTQYF.

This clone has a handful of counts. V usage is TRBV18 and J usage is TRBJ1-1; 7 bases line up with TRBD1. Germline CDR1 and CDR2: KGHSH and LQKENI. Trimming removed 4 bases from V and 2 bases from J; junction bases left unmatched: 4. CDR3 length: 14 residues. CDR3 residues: CASSQGQLNTEAFF. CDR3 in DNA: TGTGCCAGCTCACAGGGACAGCTTAACACTGAAGCTTTCTTT. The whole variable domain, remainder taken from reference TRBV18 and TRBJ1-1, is NAGVMQNPRHLVRRRGQEARLRCSPMKGHSHVYWYRQLPEEGLKFMVYLQKENIIDESGMPKERFSAEFPKEGPSILRIQQVVRGDSAAYFCASSQGQLNTEAFFGQGTRLTVV.

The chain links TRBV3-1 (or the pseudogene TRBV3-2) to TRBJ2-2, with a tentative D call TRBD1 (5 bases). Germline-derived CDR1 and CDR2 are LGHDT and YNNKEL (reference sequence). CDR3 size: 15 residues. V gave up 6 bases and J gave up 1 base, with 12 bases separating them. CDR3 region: CASRPSQGNTGELFF. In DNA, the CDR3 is TGTGCCAGCAGGCCGTCTCAGGGGAACACCGGGGAGCTGTTTTTT.

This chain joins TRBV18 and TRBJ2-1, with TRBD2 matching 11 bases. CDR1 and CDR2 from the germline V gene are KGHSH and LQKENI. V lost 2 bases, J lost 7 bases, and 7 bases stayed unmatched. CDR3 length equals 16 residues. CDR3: CASSPTSGRLSNEQFF. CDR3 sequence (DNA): TGTGCCAGCTCACCAACTAGCGGGAGACTGAGTAATGAGCAGTTCTTC.

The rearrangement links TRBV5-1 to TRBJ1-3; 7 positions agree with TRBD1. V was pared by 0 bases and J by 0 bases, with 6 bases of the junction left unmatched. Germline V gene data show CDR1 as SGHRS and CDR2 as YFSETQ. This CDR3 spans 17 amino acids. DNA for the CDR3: TGCGCCAGCAGCTTGGGGCGACAGGGAATCTCTGGAAACACCATATATTTT. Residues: CASSLGRQGISGNTIYF.

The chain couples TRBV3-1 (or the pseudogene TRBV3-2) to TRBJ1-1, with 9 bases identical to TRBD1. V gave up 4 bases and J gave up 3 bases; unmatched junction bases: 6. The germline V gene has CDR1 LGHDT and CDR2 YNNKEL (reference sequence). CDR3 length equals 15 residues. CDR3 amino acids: CASSRGTGKDTEAFF. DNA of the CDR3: TGTGCCAGCAGCCGGGGGACAGGGAAGGACACTGAAGCTTTCTTT.

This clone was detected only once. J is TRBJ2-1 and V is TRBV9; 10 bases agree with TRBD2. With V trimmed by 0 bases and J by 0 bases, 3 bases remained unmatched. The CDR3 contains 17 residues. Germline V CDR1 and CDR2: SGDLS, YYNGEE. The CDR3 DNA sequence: TGTGCCAGCAGCGTAGCGGCTAGCGGGAGCTCCTACAATGAGCAGTTCTTC. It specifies CASSVAASGSSYNEQFF. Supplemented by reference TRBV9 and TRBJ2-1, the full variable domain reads DSGVTQTPKHLITATGQRVTLRCSPRSGDLSVYWYQQSLDQGLQFLIQYYNGEERAKGNILERFSAQQFPDLHSELNLSSLELGDSALYFCASSVAASGSSYNEQFFGPGTRLTVL.

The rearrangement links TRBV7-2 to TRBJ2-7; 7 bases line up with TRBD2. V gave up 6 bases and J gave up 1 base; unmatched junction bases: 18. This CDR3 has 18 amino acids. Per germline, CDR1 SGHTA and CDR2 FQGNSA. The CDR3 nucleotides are TGTGCCAGCAGTCAGCCCCATCTTGGAGCGGGGACTTCCTACGAGCAGTACTTC. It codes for CASSQPHLGAGTSYEQYF.

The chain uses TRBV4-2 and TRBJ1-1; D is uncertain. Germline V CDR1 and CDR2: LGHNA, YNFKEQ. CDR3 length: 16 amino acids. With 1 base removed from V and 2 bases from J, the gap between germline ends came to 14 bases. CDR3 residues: CASSQAPERVNTEAFF. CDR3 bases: TGTGCCAGCAGCCAAGCCCCGGAGAGGGTAAACACTGAAGCTTTCTTT.

The CDR3 DNA reads as TGTGCCAGCAGCCCCAGGGGTTACCAAGAGACCCAGTACTTC. Encoded protein: CASSPRGYQETQYF. The V and J genes are TRBV7-9 and TRBJ2-5; D might be TRBD1 (6 bases). The germline gives CDR1 SEHNR, CDR2 FQNEAQ (reference sequence). The CDR3 is made up of 14 amino acids. V lost 5 bases, J lost 0 bases, and 10 bases lay in between. Full variable domain (outside the CDR3, taken from reference TRBV7-9 and TRBJ2-5): DTGVSQNPRHKITKRGQNVTFRCDPISEHNRLYWYRQTLGQGPEFLTYFQNEAQLEKSRLLSDRFSAERPKGSFSTLEIQRTEQGDSAMYLCASSPRGYQETQYFGPGTRLLVL.

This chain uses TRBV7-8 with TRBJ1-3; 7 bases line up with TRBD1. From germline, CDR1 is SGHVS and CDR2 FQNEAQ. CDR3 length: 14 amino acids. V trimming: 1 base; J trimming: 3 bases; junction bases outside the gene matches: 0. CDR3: CASSLDRGGNTIYF. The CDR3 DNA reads TGTGCCAGCAGCTTAGACAGGGGTGGAAACACCATATATTTT.

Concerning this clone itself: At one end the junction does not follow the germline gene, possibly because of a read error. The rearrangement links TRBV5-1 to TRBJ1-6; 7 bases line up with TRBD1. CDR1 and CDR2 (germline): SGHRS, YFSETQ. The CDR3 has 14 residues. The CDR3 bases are TGCGCCAGCAGCCCGGGACAGAATAATTCGCCCCTCCACTTT. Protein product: CASSPGQNNSPLHF. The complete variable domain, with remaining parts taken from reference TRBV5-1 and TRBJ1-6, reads KAGVTQTPRYLIKTRGQQVTLSCSPISGHRSVSWYQQTPGQGLQFLFEYFSETQRNKGNFPGRFSGRQFSNSRSEMNVSTLELGDSALYLCASSPGQNNSPLHFGNGTRLTVT.

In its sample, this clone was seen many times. The CDR3 bases are TGTGCCAGCAGCTCCACAGACAGGGGGCGGACTGAAGCTTTCTTT. Amino acids: CASSSTDRGRTEAFF. The gene calls are TRBV7-2 and TRBJ1-1; 10 bases line up with TRBD1. V lost 4 bases to trimming and J lost 5 bases; unmatched junction nucleotides: 7. The CDR3 extends over 15 amino acids. CDR1 SGHTA and CDR2 FQGNSA come from the germline V gene.

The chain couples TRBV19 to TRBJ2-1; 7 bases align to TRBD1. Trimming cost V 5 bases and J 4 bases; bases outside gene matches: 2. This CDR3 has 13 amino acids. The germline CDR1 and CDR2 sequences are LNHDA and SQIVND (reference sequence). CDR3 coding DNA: TGTGCCAGTAGTTTGACAGGGTACAATGAGCAGTTCTTC. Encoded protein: CASSLTGYNEQFF.

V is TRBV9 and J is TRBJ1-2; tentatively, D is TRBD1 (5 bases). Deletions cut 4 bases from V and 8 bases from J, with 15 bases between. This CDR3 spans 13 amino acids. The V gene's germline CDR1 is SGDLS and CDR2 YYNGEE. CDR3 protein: CASSTFRAGGYTF. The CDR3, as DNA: TGTGCCAGCAGCACTTTCAGGGCTGGCGGCTACACCTTC.

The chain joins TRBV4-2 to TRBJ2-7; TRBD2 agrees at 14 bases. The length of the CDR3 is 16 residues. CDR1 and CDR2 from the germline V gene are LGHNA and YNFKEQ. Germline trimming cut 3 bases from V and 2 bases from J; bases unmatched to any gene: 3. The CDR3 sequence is CASSQPGLAGAYEQYF. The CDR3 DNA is TGTGCCAGCAGCCAGCCGGGACTAGCGGGAGCCTACGAGCAGTACTTC.

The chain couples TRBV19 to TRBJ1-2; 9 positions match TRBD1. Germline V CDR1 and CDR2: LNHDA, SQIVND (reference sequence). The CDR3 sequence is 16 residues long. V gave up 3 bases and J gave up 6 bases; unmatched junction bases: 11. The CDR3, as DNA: TGTGCCAGTAGTATGTACCGGGGACAGGGAAGTGATGGCTACACCTTC. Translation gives CASSMYRGQGSDGYTF.

The CDR3 reads CASAPLAGEGEQYF. Written as DNA, the CDR3 is TGCGCCAGCGCCCCACTAGCGGGAGAGGGCGAGCAGTACTTC. The V call is TRBV5-1, the J call TRBJ2-7; 11 bases align to TRBD2. This CDR3 is 14 amino acids long. CDR1 SGHRS and CDR2 YFSETQ come from the germline V gene. V was pared by 7 bases and J by 6 bases, with 9 bases of the junction left unmatched.

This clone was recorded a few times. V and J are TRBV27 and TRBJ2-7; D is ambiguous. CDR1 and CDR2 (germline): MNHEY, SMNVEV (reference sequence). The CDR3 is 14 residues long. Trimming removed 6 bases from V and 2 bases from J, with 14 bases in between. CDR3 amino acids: CASSPRVRAYEQYF. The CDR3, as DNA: TGTGCCAGCAGCCCCAGAGTACGGGCCTACGAGCAGTACTTC.

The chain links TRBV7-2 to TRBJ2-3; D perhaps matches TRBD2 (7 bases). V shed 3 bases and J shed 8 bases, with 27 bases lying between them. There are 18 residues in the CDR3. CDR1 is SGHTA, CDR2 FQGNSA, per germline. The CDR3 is CASSLDPRNRGGGRTQYF. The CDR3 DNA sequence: TGTGCCAGCAGCTTGGACCCCCGAAACCGGGGCGGGGGCCGTACGCAGTATTTT. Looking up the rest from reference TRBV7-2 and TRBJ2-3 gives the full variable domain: GAGVSQSPSNKVTEKGKDVELRCDPISGHTALYWYRQSLGQGLEFLIYFQGNSAPDKSGLPSDRFSAERTGGSVSTLTIQRTQQEDSAVYLCASSLDPRNRGGGRTQYFGPGTRLTVL.

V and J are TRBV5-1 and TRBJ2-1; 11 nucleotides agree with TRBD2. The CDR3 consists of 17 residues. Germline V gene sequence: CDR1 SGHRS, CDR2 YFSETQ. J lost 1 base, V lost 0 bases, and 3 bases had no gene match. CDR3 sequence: CASSLGGLADSYNEQFF. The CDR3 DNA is TGCGCCAGCAGCTTGGGGGGACTAGCGGATTCCTACAATGAGCAGTTCTTC.